The T cell receptor (beta chain) under discussion was sequenced for a study of monozygotic twins with inflammatory bowel disease. Germline V gene sequence: CDR1 DFQATT, CDR2 SNEGSKA (reference sequence). This CDR3 spans 17 amino acids. After re-calling the 5' RACE reads, TCRdb lists one entry per CDR3 protein, DNA absent. Its table lists approximately 400,000 distinct CDR3 sequences. Comments on this clonotype: The antigen is undetermined.

Donors each contributed one blood sample measuring 2.5 ml. General study findings and limits: No distinction between different T cell subtypes was possible. Neither one strong signal nor one clonotype associated with IBD was supported.

Material: blood. The source of this sequence is a human donor with ulcerative colitis or Crohn's disease, or a healthy co-twin of an affected twin (not recorded which). The chain employs TRBV20-1 and TRBJ1-5; the TRBD1 assignment by TCRdb is unverifiable without DNA. The CDR3 region is CSARELDRGRIEQPQHF.